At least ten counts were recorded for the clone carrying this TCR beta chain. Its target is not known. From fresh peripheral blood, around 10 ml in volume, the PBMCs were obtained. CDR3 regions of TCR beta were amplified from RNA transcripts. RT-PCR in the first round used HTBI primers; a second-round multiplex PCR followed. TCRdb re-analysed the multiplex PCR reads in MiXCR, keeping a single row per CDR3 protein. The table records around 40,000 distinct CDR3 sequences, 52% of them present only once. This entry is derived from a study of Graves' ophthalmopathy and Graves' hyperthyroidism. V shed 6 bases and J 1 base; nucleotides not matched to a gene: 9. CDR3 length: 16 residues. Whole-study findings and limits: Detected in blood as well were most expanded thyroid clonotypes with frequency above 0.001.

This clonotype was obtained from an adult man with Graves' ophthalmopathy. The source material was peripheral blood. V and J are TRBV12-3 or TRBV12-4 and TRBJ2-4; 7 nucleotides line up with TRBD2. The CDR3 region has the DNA TGTGCCAGCAGCCACGCGGCGGGGGTTGCCAAAAACATTCAGTACTTC. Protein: CASSHAAGVAKNIQYF.